This T cell receptor beta chain was captured in a study of naive and memory T cell subsets. Both TRBC1 and TRBC2 were covered by a beta constant-region primer of two equimolar oligonucleotides. Ligated cDNA was amplified by four rounds of PCR with nested alpha and beta constant-region primers and SP2. A 12-nucleotide UMI and the SP2 primer were added to the cDNA 3' end by oligonucleotide ligation. TCRdb independently ran MiXCR on the UMI-ligation and nested PCR reads; one entry per CDR3 protein. The sample holds over 100,000 distinct CDR3 sequences, about 14% seen once. Findings of the study overall: Naive repertoires, especially CD8, held a few larger clonotypes, possibly memory cells re-expressing CD45RA.

The CDR3 length is 14 residues. J gave up 1 base and V 6 bases, and 7 bases lay outside the gene matches. Germline V gene sequence: CDR1 DFQATT, CDR2 SNEGSKA (reference sequence). Remarks on this clonotype: What it binds is unknown.

The J gene is TRBJ2-3, the V gene TRBV20-1, with 7 bases matching TRBD1. The receptor's source is a human donor in good health. The sample comprised naive CD8+ T cells from blood. CDR3 in DNA: TGCAGTGCCGAGACAGGGCGCGGCACAGATACGCAGTATTTT. As protein: CSAETGRGTDTQYF.